This TCR beta chain was identified during a study of blood T cell repertoires in COVID-19. Study-wide context: Sites in the United States, Italy and Spain provided acute and convalescent COVID-19 samples. T cells, B-cell-depleted T cells, or PBMCs supplied cDNA or gDNA.

As originally analysed: From reference gene primer amplification, estimates of nucleated cell counts were derived. Assay: immunoSEQ multiplex PCR; the TCRdb copy retains only in-frame clones and omits some. V and J calls and clone size are as listed in that table; D and trimming were resolved from the DNA. This sample yields tens of thousands of clones, of which over 75% are seen a single time; under 13% belongs to the top ten. With 6 bases removed from V and 5 bases from J, the gap between germline ends came to 17 bases. Looked up from germline, CDR1 is MDHEN and CDR2 is SYDVKM. CDR3 length: 14 residues.

The receptor was derived from a man in his sixties or seventies with active or convalescent COVID-19. The sample consisted of peripheral blood. This rearrangement joins TRBV28 to TRBJ2-7; the D gene is possibly TRBD1 (6 bases). CDR3 coding DNA: TGTGCCAGCAGAGTCAAAGGGGGTATCAACGAGCAGTACTTC. Amino acid sequence: CASRVKGGINEQYF.